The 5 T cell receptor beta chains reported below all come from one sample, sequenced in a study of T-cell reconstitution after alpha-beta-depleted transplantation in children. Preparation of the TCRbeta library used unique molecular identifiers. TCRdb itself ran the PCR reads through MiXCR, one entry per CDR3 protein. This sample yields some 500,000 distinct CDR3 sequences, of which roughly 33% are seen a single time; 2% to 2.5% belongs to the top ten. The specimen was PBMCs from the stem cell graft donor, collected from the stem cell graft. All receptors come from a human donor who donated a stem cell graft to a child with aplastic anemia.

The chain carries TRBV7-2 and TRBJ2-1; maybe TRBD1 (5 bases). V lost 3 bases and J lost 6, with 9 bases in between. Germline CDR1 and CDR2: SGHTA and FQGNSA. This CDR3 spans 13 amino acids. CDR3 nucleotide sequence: TGTGCCAGCAGCTTGACAGCAGGCAATGAGCAGTTCTTC. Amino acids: CASSLTAGNEQFF. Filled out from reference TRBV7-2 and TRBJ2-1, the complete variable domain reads GAGVSQSPSNKVTEKGKDVELRCDPISGHTALYWYRQSLGQGLEFLIYFQGNSAPDKSGLPSDRFSAERTGGSVSTLTIQRTQQEDSAVYLCASSLTAGNEQFFGPGTRLTVL.

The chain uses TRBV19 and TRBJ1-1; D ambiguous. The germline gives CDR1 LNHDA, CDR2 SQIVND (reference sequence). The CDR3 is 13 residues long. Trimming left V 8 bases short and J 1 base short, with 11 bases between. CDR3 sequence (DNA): TGTGCCAGTCAAACAGTGGGGAACACTGAAGCTTTCTTT. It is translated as CASQTVGNTEAFF.

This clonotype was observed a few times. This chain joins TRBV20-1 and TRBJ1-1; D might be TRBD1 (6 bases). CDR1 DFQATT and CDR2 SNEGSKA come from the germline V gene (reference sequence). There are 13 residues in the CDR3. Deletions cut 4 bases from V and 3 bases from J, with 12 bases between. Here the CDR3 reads CSAIGGAYTEAFF. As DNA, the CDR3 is TGCAGTGCTATAGGGGGGGCCTACACTGAAGCTTTCTTT.

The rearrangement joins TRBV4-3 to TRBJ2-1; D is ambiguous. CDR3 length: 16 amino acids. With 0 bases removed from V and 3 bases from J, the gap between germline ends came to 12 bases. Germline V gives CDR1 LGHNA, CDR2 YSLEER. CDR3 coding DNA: TGCGCCAGCAGCCAAGATCATCGACACGGCTACAATGAGCAGTTCTTC. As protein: CASSQDHRHGYNEQFF.

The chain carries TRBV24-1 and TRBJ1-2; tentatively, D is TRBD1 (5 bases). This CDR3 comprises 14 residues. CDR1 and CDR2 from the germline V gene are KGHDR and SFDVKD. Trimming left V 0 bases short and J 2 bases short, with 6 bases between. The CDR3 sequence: CATSDLNRNYGYTF. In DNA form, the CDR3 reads TGTGCCACCAGTGATTTGAACAGGAACTATGGCTACACCTTC.